The clone carrying this TCR beta chain is a singleton in its sample. Profiling relied on immunoSEQ multiplex PCR, and the TCRdb table lists in-frame clones only, not all of them. This repertoire shows about 74,000 clones, 84% found once; its top ten account for over 35%. Per germline, CDR1 ENHRY and CDR2 SYGVKD. V lost 2 bases to trimming and J lost 6 bases; unmatched junction nucleotides: 6. The CDR3 consists of 15 residues. The data belong to a study of blood T cell repertoires in COVID-19. Overall study: Sources were T cells, B-cell-depleted T cells, or PBMCs; the material itself was cDNA or gDNA.

V usage is TRBV10-3 and J usage is TRBJ2-7, with 11 bases fitting TRBD2. This receptor was taken from a man between 65 and 85 years old with acute or convalescent COVID-19. Sequencing was carried out using peripheral blood. CDR3 loop: CAISEILAGVSEQYF. The CDR3 nucleotides read TGTGCCATCAGTGAGATACTAGCGGGAGTCTCCGAGCAGTACTTC.